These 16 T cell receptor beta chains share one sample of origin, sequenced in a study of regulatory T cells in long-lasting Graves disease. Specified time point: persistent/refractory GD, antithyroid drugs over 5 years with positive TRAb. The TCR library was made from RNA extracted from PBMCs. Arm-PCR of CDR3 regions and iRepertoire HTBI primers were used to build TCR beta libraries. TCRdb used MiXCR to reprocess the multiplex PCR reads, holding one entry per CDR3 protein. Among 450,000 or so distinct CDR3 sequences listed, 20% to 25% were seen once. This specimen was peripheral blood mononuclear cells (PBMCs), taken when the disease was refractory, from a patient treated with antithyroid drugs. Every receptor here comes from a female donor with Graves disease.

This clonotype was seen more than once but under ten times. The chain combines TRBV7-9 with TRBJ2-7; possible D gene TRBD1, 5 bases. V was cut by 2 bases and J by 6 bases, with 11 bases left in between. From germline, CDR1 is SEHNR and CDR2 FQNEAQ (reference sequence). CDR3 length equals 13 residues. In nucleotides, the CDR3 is TGTGCCAGCAGCTTACTAACAGGTCCCGAGCAGTACTTC. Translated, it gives CASSLLTGPEQYF. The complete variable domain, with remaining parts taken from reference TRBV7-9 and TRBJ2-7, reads DTGVSQNPRHKITKRGQNVTFRCDPISEHNRLYWYRQTLGQGPEFLTYFQNEAQLEKSRLLSDRFSAERPKGSFSTLEIQRTEQGDSAMYLCASSLLTGPEQYFGPGTRLTVT.

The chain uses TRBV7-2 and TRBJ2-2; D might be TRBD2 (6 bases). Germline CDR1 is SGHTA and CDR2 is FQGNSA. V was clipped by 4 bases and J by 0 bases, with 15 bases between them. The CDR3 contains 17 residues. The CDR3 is CASSSKRAGTNTGELFF. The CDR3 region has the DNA TGTGCCAGCAGCTCTAAGAGGGCGGGGACGAACACCGGGGAGCTGTTTTTT.

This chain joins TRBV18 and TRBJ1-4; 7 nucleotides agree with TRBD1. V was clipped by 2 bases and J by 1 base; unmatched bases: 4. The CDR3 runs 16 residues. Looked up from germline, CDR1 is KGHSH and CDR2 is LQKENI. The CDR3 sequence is CASSPSTGRTNEKLFF. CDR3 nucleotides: TGTGCCAGCTCACCATCGACAGGGAGAACTAATGAAAAACTGTTTTTT. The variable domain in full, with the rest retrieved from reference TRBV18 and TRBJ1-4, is NAGVMQNPRHLVRRRGQEARLRCSPMKGHSHVYWYRQLPEEGLKFMVYLQKENIIDESGMPKERFSAEFPKEGPSILRIQQVVRGDSAAYFCASSPSTGRTNEKLFFGSGTQLSVL.

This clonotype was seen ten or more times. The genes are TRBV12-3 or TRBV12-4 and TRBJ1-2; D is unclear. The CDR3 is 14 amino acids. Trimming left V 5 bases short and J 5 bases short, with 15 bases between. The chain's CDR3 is CASSSIKHPYGYTF. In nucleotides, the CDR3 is TGTGCCAGCAGTAGCATCAAACACCCTTATGGCTACACCTTC.

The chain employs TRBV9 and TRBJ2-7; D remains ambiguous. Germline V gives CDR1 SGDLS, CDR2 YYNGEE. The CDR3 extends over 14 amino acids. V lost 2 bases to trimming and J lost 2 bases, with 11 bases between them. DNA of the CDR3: TGTGCCAGCAGCGTGGGGTCGGGCCCCTACGAGCAGTACTTC. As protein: CASSVGSGPYEQYF.

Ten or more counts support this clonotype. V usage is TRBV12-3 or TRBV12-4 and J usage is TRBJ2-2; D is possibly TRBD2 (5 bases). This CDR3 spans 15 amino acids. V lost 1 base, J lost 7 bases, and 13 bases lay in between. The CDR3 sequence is CASSLGGSAVGELFF. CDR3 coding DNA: TGTGCCAGCAGTTTAGGAGGGAGCGCGGTCGGGGAGCTGTTTTTT.

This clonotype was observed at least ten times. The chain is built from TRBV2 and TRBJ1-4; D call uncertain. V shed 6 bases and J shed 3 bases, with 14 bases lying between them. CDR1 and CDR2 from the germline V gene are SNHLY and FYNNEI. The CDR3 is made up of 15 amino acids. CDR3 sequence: CASSTTGIPNEKLFF. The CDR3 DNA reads TGTGCCAGCAGCACGACCGGGATCCCTAATGAAAAACTGTTTTTT. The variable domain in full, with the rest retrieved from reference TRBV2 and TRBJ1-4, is EPEVTQTPSHQVTQMGQEVILRCVPISNHLYFYWYRQILGQKVEFLVSFYNNEISEKSEIFDDQFSVERPDGSNFTLKIRSTKLEDSAMYFCASSTTGIPNEKLFFGSGTQLSVL.

The CDR3 reads CSASGRAYEQYF. In DNA, the CDR3 is TGCAGTGCTAGCGGGAGGGCCTACGAGCAGTACTTC. The V gene is TRBV20-1, the J gene TRBJ2-7, with 8 bases identical to TRBD2. This CDR3 region has 12 residues. Germline V lookup: CDR1 DFQATT, CDR2 SNEGSKA (reference sequence). J gave up 2 bases and V 3 bases, and 0 bases lay outside the gene matches.

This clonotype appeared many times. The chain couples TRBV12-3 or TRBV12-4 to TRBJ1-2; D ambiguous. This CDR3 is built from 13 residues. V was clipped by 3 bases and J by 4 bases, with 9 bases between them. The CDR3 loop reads CASSFSRLYGYTF. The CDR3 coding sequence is TGTGCCAGCAGTTTCTCTCGGCTCTATGGCTACACCTTC.

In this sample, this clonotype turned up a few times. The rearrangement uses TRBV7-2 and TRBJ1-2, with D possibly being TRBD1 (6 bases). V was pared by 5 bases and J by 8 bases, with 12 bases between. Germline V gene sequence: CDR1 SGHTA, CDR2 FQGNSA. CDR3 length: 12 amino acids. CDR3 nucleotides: TGTGCCAGCAGCGTACAGGGAGGAGGCTACACCTTC. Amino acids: CASSVQGGGYTF.

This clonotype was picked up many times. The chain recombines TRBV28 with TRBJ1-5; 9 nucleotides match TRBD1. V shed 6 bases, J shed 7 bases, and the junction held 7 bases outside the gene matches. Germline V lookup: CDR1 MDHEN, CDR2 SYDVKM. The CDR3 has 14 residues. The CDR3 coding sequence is TGTGCCAGCAGGACGACAGGGGGAGGACAGCCCCAGCATTTT. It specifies CASRTTGGGQPQHF. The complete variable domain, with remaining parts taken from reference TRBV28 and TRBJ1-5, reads DVKVTQSSRYLVKRTGEKVFLECVQDMDHENMFWYRQDPGLGLRLIYFSYDVKMKEKGDIPEGYSVSREKKERFSLILESASTNQTSMYLCASRTTGGGQPQHFGDGTRLSIL.

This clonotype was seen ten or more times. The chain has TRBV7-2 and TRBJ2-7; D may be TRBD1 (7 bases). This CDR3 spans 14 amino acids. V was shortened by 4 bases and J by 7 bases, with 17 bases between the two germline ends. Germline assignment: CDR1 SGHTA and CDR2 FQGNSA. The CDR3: CASSSRQGGREQYF. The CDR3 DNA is TGTGCCAGCAGCTCTCGACAGGGTGGGAGGGAGCAGTACTTC. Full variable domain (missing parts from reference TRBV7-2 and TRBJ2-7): GAGVSQSPSNKVTEKGKDVELRCDPISGHTALYWYRQSLGQGLEFLIYFQGNSAPDKSGLPSDRFSAERTGGSVSTLTIQRTQQEDSAVYLCASSSRQGGREQYFGPGTRLTVT.

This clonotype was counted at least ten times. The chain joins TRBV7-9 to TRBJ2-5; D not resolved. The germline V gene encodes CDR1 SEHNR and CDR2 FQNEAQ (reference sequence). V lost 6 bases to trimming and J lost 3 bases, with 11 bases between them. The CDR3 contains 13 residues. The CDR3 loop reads CASSSSGEETQYF. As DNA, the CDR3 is TGTGCCAGCAGTTCTTCAGGAGAAGAGACCCAGTACTTC. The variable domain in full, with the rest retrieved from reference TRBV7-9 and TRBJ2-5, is DTGVSQNPRHKITKRGQNVTFRCDPISEHNRLYWYRQTLGQGPEFLTYFQNEAQLEKSRLLSDRFSAERPKGSFSTLEIQRTEQGDSAMYLCASSSSGEETQYFGPGTRLLVL.

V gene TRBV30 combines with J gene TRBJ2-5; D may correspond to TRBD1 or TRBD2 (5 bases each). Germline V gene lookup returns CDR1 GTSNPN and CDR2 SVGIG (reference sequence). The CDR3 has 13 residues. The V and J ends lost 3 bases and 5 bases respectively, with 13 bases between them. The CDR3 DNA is TGTGCCTGGAGCGAGGGGAATTTGGAGACCCAGTACTTC. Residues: CAWSEGNLETQYF.

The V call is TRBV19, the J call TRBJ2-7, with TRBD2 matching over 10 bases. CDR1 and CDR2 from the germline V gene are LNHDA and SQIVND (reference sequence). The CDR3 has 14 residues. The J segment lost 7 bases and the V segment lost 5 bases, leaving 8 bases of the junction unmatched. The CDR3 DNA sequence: TGTGCCAGTAGTCCCTCTAGCGGGAGTGGTGAGCAGTACTTC. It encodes CASSPSSGSGEQYF. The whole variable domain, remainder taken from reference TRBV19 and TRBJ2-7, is DGGITQSPKYLFRKEGQNVTLSCEQNLNHDAMYWYRQDPGQGLRLIYYSQIVNDFQKGDIAEGYSVSREKKESFPLTVTSAQKNPTAFYLCASSPSSGSGEQYFGPGTRLTVT.

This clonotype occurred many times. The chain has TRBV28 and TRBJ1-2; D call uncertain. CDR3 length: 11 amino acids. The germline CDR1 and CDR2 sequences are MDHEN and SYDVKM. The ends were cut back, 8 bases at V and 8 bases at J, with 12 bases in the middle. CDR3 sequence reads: CASALGRGYTF. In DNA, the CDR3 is TGTGCCAGCGCCCTGGGTCGAGGCTACACCTTC.